These T cell receptor beta chains were read from a single sample in a study of patients and donors after allogeneic stem cell transplantation. TCRdb processed the RT-PCR reads anew with MiXCR; each CDR3 protein has one entry. The repertoire has over 25,000 distinct CDR3 sequences, roughly a third of them found once; the top ten carry approximately 82%. The sequencing input was blood, either unsorted or a sorted T cell fraction (not recorded which). Receptors originate from a human donor who was either an allogeneic HSCT recipient or a stem cell or donor lymphocyte infusion donor (not recorded which). It is not recorded whose cells these are; they may come from a transplant donor. Both conserved end residues are trimmed from each CDR3.

TRBV4-2	14	ASSQERTGYSGGYT
TRBV18	16	ASSRSGGGITTNEKLF
TRBV29-1	9	SVETYNEQF
TRBV20-1	15	SARLLPTAFTPDTQY
TRBV7-2	11	ASRNPSIWTQY
TRBV15	14	ATSRGGQGLVYGYT
TRBV7-9	11	ASSLALTDTQY
TRBV4-3	11	ASSPDSNTEAF
TRBV20-1	11	SASSPSGDTQY
TRBV12-3/TRBV12-4	12	ASGRTGSNYGYT
TRBV20-1	11	SARDRWDYEQY
TRBV7-9	11	ASSLVGPVEAF
TRBV5-6	11	ASSLDPVGEQY
TRBV11-2	12	ASSLVREGKTQY
TRBV7-9	10	ASSLADSPLH
TRBV12-3/TRBV12-4	14	ASSRDSLTSNQPQH
TRBV12-3/TRBV12-4	7	ASRKPQH
TRBV6-2/TRBV6-3	10	ASSHAFEKLF
TRBV12-3/TRBV12-4	14	ASSLYGDRDETEAF
TRBV5-1	10	ASSSGRHTQY
TRBV5-4	13	ASSLVGRDSYEQY
TRBV20-1	12	SAMQGTSQEKLF
TRBV4-3	11	ASSQEAGTPLH
TRBV12-3/TRBV12-4	15	ASSLGGTGSKGYGYT
TRBV11-3	12	ASSLDPDDTEAF
TRBV15	10	ATSTESTEAF
TRBV20-1	13	SASSGQEGNQPQH
TRBV7-8	15	ASTPGQRGESTDTQY
TRBV5-1	11	ASSEQGVNIQY
TRBV4-2	16	ASSRGGTGPNSNQPQH
TRBV7-2	12	ASSLQGSNQPQH
TRBV10-1	12	ASRFQGGHYGYT
TRBV29-1	11	SVGRDTSYEQY
TRBV12-3/TRBV12-4	12	ASSLGHPGPGYT
TRBV5-1	12	TSSSETVNTEAF
TRBV24-1	13	ATSGPGTSYNEQF
TRBV20-1	12	STKRLANHNEQF
TRBV7-2	15	ASSLGPTLVAKNIQY
TRBV7-6	12	ASSQTGYNSPLH
TRBV7-2	13	ASSSRGAEYNEQF
TRBV7-2	12	ASTSGKMNTEAF
TRBV12-3/TRBV12-4	15	ASTVNPKQGVGETQY
TRBV12-3/TRBV12-4	11	ASSLGGTSNAF
TRBV29-1	11	SVVGGLGDTQY
TRBV7-9	12	ASSPPLIHPEAF
TRBV9	14	ASSVDLAGDQETQY
TRBV29-1	9	SVPGQGEQF
TRBV27	11	ASRRQGATEAF
TRBV15	12	ATSRDRGYNEQF
TRBV5-6	13	ASSLGVGGLTEAF
TRBV11-3	13	ASSLEGQDTGELF
TRBV29-1	11	SVPREGSYEQY
TRBV20-1	15	SARDLSWSQGGEKLF
TRBV7-9	11	ASSSDSDTEAF
TRBV20-1	10	SARDPREKLF
TRBV7-9	14	ASSPRTSGRSDTQY
TRBV12-3/TRBV12-4	15	ASSPWTGGAAREAQY